This TCR beta chain stems from a study of graft-versus-host responses after intestinal transplantation. Profiled with immunoSEQ multiplex PCR; TCRdb holds only in-frame clones, not every one. The sample shows roughly 120,000 clones, more than 90% of them seen only once. Study findings and constraints: Allografts carried high graft-versus-host to host-versus-graft clonal ratios in patients having graft-donor T cell macrochimerism.

Trimming took 4 bases from V and 8 from J, leaving 14 bases between them. The CDR3 spans 14 residues. Germline CDR1 is LNHDA and CDR2 is SQIVND (reference sequence). In the case of this clone: Its antigen is currently unknown.

The clonotype was recovered from a human donor who was the organ donor for an intestinal transplant. Specimen: unstimulated CD4+ T cells sorted from spleen or lymph node cells, collected before transplant. This chain joins TRBV19 and TRBJ1-4; D ambiguous. Here the CDR3 reads CASSSRGEWEKLFF. The CDR3 DNA follows: TGTGCCAGTAGTAGCCGGGGAGAGTGGGAAAAACTGTTTTTT.